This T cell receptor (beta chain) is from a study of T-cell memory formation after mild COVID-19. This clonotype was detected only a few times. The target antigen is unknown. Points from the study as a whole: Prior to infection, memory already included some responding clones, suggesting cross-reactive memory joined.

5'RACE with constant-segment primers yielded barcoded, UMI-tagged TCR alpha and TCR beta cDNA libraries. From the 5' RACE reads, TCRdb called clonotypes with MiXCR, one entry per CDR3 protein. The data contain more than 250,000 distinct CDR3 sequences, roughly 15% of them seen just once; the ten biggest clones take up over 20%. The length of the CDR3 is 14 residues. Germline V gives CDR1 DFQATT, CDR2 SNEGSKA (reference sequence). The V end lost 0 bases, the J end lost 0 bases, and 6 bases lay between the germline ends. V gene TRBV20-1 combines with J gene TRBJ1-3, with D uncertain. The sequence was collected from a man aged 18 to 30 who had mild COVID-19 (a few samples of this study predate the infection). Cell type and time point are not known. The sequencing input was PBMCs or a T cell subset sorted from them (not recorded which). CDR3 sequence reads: CSAREPRSGNTIYF. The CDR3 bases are TGCAGTGCTAGAGAGCCACGCTCTGGAAACACCATATATTTT.